The rows below give T cell receptor beta chains drawn from one sample of a study of blood T cells in healthy people across ages. TCRdb independently ran MiXCR on the 5' RACE reads; one entry per CDR3 protein. The sample carries about 1.8 million distinct CDR3 sequences, 49% recorded once. The sequenced material came from blood. These receptors were taken from a woman between 40 and 55 years old in good health. Each CDR3 is given with its conserved first and last residue. Each record gives: D gene, clone size, J gene, V gene, CDR3 protein, CDR3 DNA. D genes are given only for firm matches. Rows give clone size only sometimes, using once, few, many, or a class for an expanded clone.

D: TRBD2
size: NA
J: TRBJ2-3
V: TRBV25-1
CDR3: CASSFAGGFTDTQYF
DNA: TGTGCCAGCAGTTTTGCGGGGGGATTCACAGATACGCAGTATTTT

D: TRBD2
size: few
J: TRBJ2-7
V: TRBV29-1
CDR3: CSGSQASGGEQYF
DNA: TGCAGCGGATCTCAGGCTAGCGGGGGTGAGCAGTACTTC

D: TRBD1
size: few
J: TRBJ2-5
V: TRBV6-5
CDR3: CASSYQGAEETQYF
DNA: TGTGCCAGCAGTTACCAGGGGGCAGAGGAGACCCAGTACTTC

D: NA
size: NA
J: TRBJ2-7
V: TRBV20-1
CDR3: CSVLQGTVAYEQYF
DNA: TGCAGTGTTCTTCAAGGGACGGTTGCCTACGAGCAGTACTTC

D: TRBD1
size: NA
J: TRBJ1-2
V: TRBV4-1
CDR3: CASSQGLFPDRGNNYGYTF
DNA: TGCGCCAGCAGCCAAGGCCTCTTTCCCGACAGGGGAAATAACTATGGCTACACCTTC

D: TRBD2
size: few
J: TRBJ2-1
V: TRBV20-1
CDR3: CSASPTSGADNEQFF
DNA: TGCAGTGCTAGCCCTACTAGCGGGGCAGACAATGAGCAGTTCTTC

D: NA
size: NA
J: TRBJ1-1
V: TRBV28
CDR3: CATKLTNTEAFF
DNA: TGTGCCACCAAATTGACGAACACTGAAGCTTTCTTT

D: NA
size: NA
J: TRBJ1-2
V: TRBV6-2/TRBV6-3
CDR3: CASTQFGGNYGYTF
DNA: TGTGCCAGCACCCAGTTTGGGGGGAACTATGGCTACACCTTC

D: NA
size: NA
J: TRBJ1-1
V: TRBV7-2
CDR3: CASSSPWGAEAFF
DNA: TGTGCCAGCAGCTCGCCATGGGGGGCTGAAGCTTTCTTT

D: NA
size: once
J: TRBJ1-4
V: TRBV29-1
CDR3: CSVGGSATNEKLFF
DNA: TGCAGCGTTGGAGGATCTGCAACTAATGAAAAACTGTTTTTT

D: NA
size: NA
J: TRBJ2-1
V: TRBV6-5
CDR3: CASSSGLLGEQFF
DNA: TGTGCCAGCAGCTCGGGACTCCTGGGGGAGCAGTTCTTC

D: NA
size: NA
J: TRBJ2-3
V: TRBV13
CDR3: CASSLVPPGTDTQYF
DNA: TGTGCCAGCAGCTTAGTTCCACCCGGCACAGATACGCAGTATTTT

D: NA
size: NA
J: TRBJ2-7
V: TRBV6-5
CDR3: CASSYSIGGEEQYF
DNA: TGTGCCAGCAGTTACTCGATCGGGGGTGAAGAGCAGTACTTC

D: NA
size: few
J: TRBJ2-3
V: TRBV27
CDR3: CASSRDKATDTQYF
DNA: TGTGCCAGCAGCCGAGACAAGGCTACAGATACGCAGTATTTT

D: NA
size: NA
J: TRBJ2-5
V: TRBV20-1
CDR3: CSARGDPGVKKTQYF
DNA: TGCAGTGCTAGGGGTGATCCAGGGGTTAAAAAGACCCAGTACTTC

D: TRBD2
size: NA
J: TRBJ2-3
V: TRBV4-1
CDR3: CASSLPTSGGTDTQYF
DNA: TGCGCCAGCAGCCTTCCAACTAGCGGGGGCACAGATACGCAGTATTTT

D: TRBD2
size: NA
J: TRBJ2-7
V: TRBV11-1
CDR3: CASRGGGSAYEQYF
DNA: TGTGCCAGCAGGGGCGGGGGTTCGGCCTACGAGCAGTACTTC

D: NA
size: NA
J: TRBJ1-1
V: TRBV27
CDR3: CASRIRDLNTEAFF
DNA: TGTGCCAGCAGGATCAGGGACCTGAACACTGAAGCTTTCTTT

D: NA
size: few
J: TRBJ2-5
V: TRBV9
CDR3: CASSADAGNSGETQYF
DNA: TGTGCCAGCAGCGCGGACGCCGGGAATTCCGGGGAGACCCAGTACTTC

D: TRBD2
size: NA
J: TRBJ2-3
V: TRBV12-5
CDR3: CASARAGLTDTQYF
DNA: TGTGCTAGTGCCAGAGCGGGGTTAACAGATACGCAGTATTTT

D: NA
size: NA
J: TRBJ2-2
V: TRBV11-2
CDR3: CASSSDSTGELFF
DNA: TGTGCCAGCAGCTCCGACAGTACCGGGGAGCTGTTTTTT

D: TRBD2
size: NA
J: TRBJ2-1
V: TRBV5-1
CDR3: CASSFGFSGLAINEQFF
DNA: TGCGCCAGCAGCTTCGGGTTCTCGGGACTAGCGATCAATGAGCAGTTCTTC

D: NA
size: few
J: TRBJ2-5
V: TRBV7-2
CDR3: CASSFLMGQPYF
DNA: TGTGCCAGCAGCTTCCTCATGGGGCAGCCGTACTTC

D: NA
size: NA
J: TRBJ1-6
V: TRBV20-1
CDR3: CSAMEAGLSSPLHF
DNA: TGCAGTGCTATGGAGGCAGGCCTTAGTTCACCCCTCCACTTT

D: NA
size: NA
J: TRBJ1-2
V: TRBV6-5
CDR3: CANSYSVASNYGYTF
DNA: TGTGCCAACAGTTACTCCGTTGCCTCTAACTATGGCTACACCTTC

D: TRBD1
size: NA
J: TRBJ2-4
V: TRBV7-9
CDR3: CASSKDRAVKNIQYF
DNA: TGTGCCAGCAGCAAGGACAGGGCGGTCAAAAACATTCAGTACTTC

D: NA
size: NA
J: TRBJ1-1
V: TRBV7-9
CDR3: CASRKERGRTEAFF
DNA: TGTGCCAGCAGGAAGGAGAGGGGAAGAACTGAAGCTTTCTTT

D: NA
size: NA
J: TRBJ1-5
V: TRBV7-2
CDR3: CASSSQWGGVAGAQHF
DNA: TGTGCCAGCAGCTCCCAATGGGGAGGGGTGGCGGGAGCCCAGCATTTT

D: TRBD2
size: few
J: TRBJ2-6
V: TRBV27
CDR3: CASSFREVRSGANVLTF
DNA: TGTGCCAGCAGTTTCCGGGAGGTTCGCTCTGGGGCCAACGTCCTGACTTTC

D: TRBD1
size: few
J: TRBJ2-7
V: TRBV6-2/TRBV6-3
CDR3: CASTLQTGISEQYF
DNA: TGTGCCAGCACCCTTCAGACAGGGATAAGCGAGCAGTACTTC

D: NA
size: NA
J: TRBJ2-7
V: TRBV9
CDR3: CASSVEDWGDEQYF
DNA: TGTGCCAGCAGCGTAGAGGACTGGGGGGACGAGCAGTACTTC

D: NA
size: NA
J: TRBJ2-4
V: TRBV7-2
CDR3: CASSLEWGGAGKNIQYF
DNA: TGTGCCAGCAGCTTAGAATGGGGGGGGGCGGGCAAAAACATTCAGTACTTC

D: NA
size: few
J: TRBJ2-3
V: TRBV11-2
CDR3: CASSSWGTQYF
DNA: TGTGCCAGCAGCTCGTGGGGTACGCAGTATTTT